These 27 T cell receptor beta chains originate from one sample sequenced in a study of blood T cell repertoires in COVID-19. TCRdb's copy holds only in-frame clones and misses some; the assay was immunoSEQ multiplex PCR. The sample holds around 68,000 clones, roughly 84% seen once. Sequenced sample: peripheral blood. Receptor source: a woman in her forties or fifties with acute or convalescent COVID-19.

The rearrangement links TRBV6-5 to TRBJ1-1, with TRBD1 matching 7 bases. CDR1 is MNHEY, CDR2 SVGAGI, per germline. The CDR3 totals 14 residues. Unmatched junction bases numbered 10, after V lost 5 bases and J lost 7 bases. The CDR3 nucleotides are TGTGCCAGCAGTCCACAAACAGGGGAAAGTGAAGCTTTCTTT. It yields the protein CASSPQTGESEAFF.

This clone occurred a few times. V gene TRBV29-1 combines with J gene TRBJ1-3; D is uncertain. Trimming removed 0 bases at V and 3 bases at J, with 9 bases between. The germline V gene has CDR1 SQVTM and CDR2 ANQGSEA. The CDR3 is 14 amino acids. CDR3: CSVEDQVRGNTIYF. CDR3 in DNA: TGCAGCGTTGAAGATCAGGTGCGTGGAAACACCATATATTTT.

V and J are TRBV2 and TRBJ2-1; 9 bases fit TRBD2. Per germline, CDR1 SNHLY and CDR2 FYNNEI. J was trimmed by 15 bases and V by 5 bases; bases with no gene match: 17. The CDR3 consists of 15 residues. CDR3 DNA sequence: TGTGCCAGCAGTTTAGACAGCGGGGGGTCCCTTAAGCGGTTCTTC. Protein: CASSLDSGGSLKRFF.

The chain links TRBV27 to TRBJ1-3, with D perhaps TRBD1 (5 bases). The CDR3 spans 16 residues. V lost 5 bases, J lost 0 bases, and 14 bases lay in between. The germline CDR1 and CDR2 sequences are MNHEY and SMNVEV (reference sequence). In DNA form, the CDR3 reads TGTGCCAGCAGTCAGAGAGCAGGGAACTCTGGAAACACCATATATTTT. Translated: CASSQRAGNSGNTIYF.

The gene calls are TRBV5-4 and TRBJ1-4; the D is unclear. Germline loops: CDR1 SGHNT, CDR2 YYREEE (reference sequence). CDR3 length: 13 residues. V dropped 0 bases and J dropped 5 bases, with 5 bases sitting between them. The CDR3 DNA reads TGTGCCAGCAGCTTGGCCCTGAATGAAAAACTGTTTTTT. Protein sequence: CASSLALNEKLFF.

The V and J genes are TRBV7-2 and TRBJ1-2; possible D gene TRBD1, 6 bases. The germline V gene has CDR1 SGHTA and CDR2 FQGNSA. There are 16 residues in the CDR3. V dropped 5 bases and J dropped 2 bases, with 18 bases sitting between them. The DNA for the CDR3 is TGTGCCAGCAGCCCCGCGAGCGGACAGATCAACTATGGCTACACCTTC. It specifies CASSPASGQINYGYTF.

The rearrangement uses TRBV12-5 and TRBJ2-7; 7 nucleotides agree with TRBD2. V lost 1 base, J lost 5 bases, and 8 bases stayed unmatched. Germline V gene lookup returns CDR1 LGHNT and CDR2 FRNRAP. This CDR3 region has 15 residues. CDR3 nucleotide sequence: TGTGCTAGTGGTTTGGCCCCGCTAGCGGACGACGAGCAGTACTTC. Its translation: CASGLAPLADDEQYF.

This clone showed up just a few times. The chain uses TRBV7-3 and TRBJ2-2; possible D gene TRBD2, 6 bases. The CDR3 contains 15 residues. CDR1 SGHTA and CDR2 FQGTGA come from the germline V gene. Trimming cost V 3 bases and J 3 bases, with 11 bases left between them. As DNA, the CDR3 is TGTGCCAGCAGCTTCAGCAGCGGGCACACCGGGGAGCTGTTTTTT. Protein product: CASSFSSGHTGELFF.

The chain joins TRBV4-1 to TRBJ2-2, with 9 bases matching TRBD2. The CDR3 contains 18 residues. Germline-derived CDR1 and CDR2 are MGHRA and YSYEKL. The V segment lost 11 bases and the J segment 5 bases; nucleotides outside the gene matches: 21. The CDR3 DNA is TGCGCCCCCAGCCAATTCACTCGCGGGGGGGCCGGGACCGGGGAGCTGTTTTTT. As protein: CAPSQFTRGGAGTGELFF.

CDR3 region: CASSPGTGFYEQYF. CDR3 nucleotides: TGTGCCAGCAGCCCCGGGACAGGGTTCTACGAGCAGTACTTC. The chain couples TRBV3-1 (or the pseudogene TRBV3-2) to TRBJ2-7; 9 positions match TRBD1. V dropped 4 bases and J dropped 3; count of bases not matched to a gene: 4. Germline V gene data show CDR1 as LGHDT and CDR2 as YNNKEL (reference sequence). The CDR3 length is 14 residues.

This clone has just one count. V and J are TRBV28 and TRBJ2-1; 7 bases agree with TRBD2. The CDR3 covers 14 residues. With V trimmed by 6 bases and J by 5 bases, 7 bases remained unmatched. CDR1 is MDHEN and CDR2 is SYDVKM in the germline V gene. The CDR3: CASSFWGGNNEQFF. Written as DNA, the CDR3 is TGTGCCAGCAGCTTCTGGGGGGGTAACAATGAGCAGTTCTTC. The complete variable domain, with remaining parts taken from reference TRBV28 and TRBJ2-1, reads DVKVTQSSRYLVKRTGEKVFLECVQDMDHENMFWYRQDPGLGLRLIYFSYDVKMKEKGDIPEGYSVSREKKERFSLILESASTNQTSMYLCASSFWGGNNEQFFGPGTRLTVL.

A note on this clone: Additional DNA sequences in this sample encode the identical CDR3. The chain is built from TRBV5-1 and TRBJ2-1; TRBD1 is a possible D gene (6 bases). V lost 0 bases to trimming and J lost 10 bases, with 11 bases between them. The germline V gene has CDR1 SGHRS and CDR2 YFSETQ. This CDR3 is built from 13 residues. Here the CDR3 reads CASSLGYRDEQFF. CDR3 DNA sequence: TGCGCCAGCAGCTTGGGATACAGGGACGAGCAGTTCTTC.

The chain has TRBV9 and TRBJ2-7; no firm D call. The V gene's germline CDR1 is SGDLS and CDR2 YYNGEE. Trimming removed 1 base from V and 5 bases from J, with 4 bases in between. This CDR3 is built from 11 residues. CDR3 amino acids: CASSVLDEQYF. The CDR3 nucleotides read TGTGCCAGCAGCGTACTCGACGAGCAGTACTTC.

The chain carries TRBV7-2 and TRBJ1-6, with a weak D call TRBD1 (5 bases). The CDR3 is 16 residues long. The V end lost 2 bases, the J end lost 7 bases, and 15 bases lay between the germline ends. The germline V gene encodes CDR1 SGHTA and CDR2 FQGNSA. CDR3 bases: TGTGCCAGCAGCTTACGGCGGGGCAACAAGAATTCACCCCTCCACTTT. Residues: CASSLRRGNKNSPLHF.

This clone was counted a few times. The chain joins TRBV7-9 to TRBJ1-1; 8 bases align to TRBD1. CDR1 is SEHNR, CDR2 FQNEAQ, per germline (reference sequence). J lost 7 bases, V lost 5 bases, and 12 bases had no gene match. This CDR3 region has 15 residues. The CDR3 DNA reads TGTGCCAGCAGCCCGTGGACAGGGCCCTATGGTGAAGCTTTCTTT. Amino acids: CASSPWTGPYGEAFF.

The CDR3 DNA is TGTGCCAGGCGACCGGGACTAGCGGGAGTGGGCGGGGAGCTGTTTTTT. Translating it yields CARRPGLAGVGGELFF. This chain uses TRBV19 with TRBJ2-2; TRBD2 agrees at 14 bases. The germline V gene encodes CDR1 LNHDA and CDR2 SQIVND (reference sequence). Trimming at V came to 9 bases and at J to 7 bases, leaving 10 bases not matched to a gene. This CDR3 spans 16 amino acids.

This rearrangement joins TRBV6-2 or TRBV6-3 to TRBJ2-3; 7 nucleotides match TRBD2. Losses at the gene ends were 6 bases for V and 5 bases for J; bases not matched to a gene: 5. The CDR3 is 13 residues long. Germline loops: CDR1 MNHEY, CDR2 SVGEGT. For the CDR3, the DNA is TGTGCCAGCAGCCGCGGGGGAGGAGATACGCAGTATTTT. Its protein is CASSRGGGDTQYF.

The chain is built from TRBV30 and TRBJ2-1; D might be TRBD2 (8 bases). V shed 8 bases and J shed 2 bases, with 19 bases lying between them. The CDR3 covers 15 residues. CDR1 is GTSNPN and CDR2 is SVGIG in the germline V gene (reference sequence). The CDR3 spells CARGGGGPTYNEQFF. The CDR3, as DNA: TGTGCCAGAGGGGGCGGGGGGCCCACCTACAATGAGCAGTTCTTC.

V usage is TRBV5-1 and J usage is TRBJ1-1; 9 nucleotides agree with TRBD1. Trimming took 4 bases from V and 5 from J; bases not matched to a gene: 6. CDR3 length: 14 amino acids. CDR1 and CDR2 from the germline V gene are SGHRS and YFSETQ. CDR3 residues: CASSVQTGGTEAFF. The CDR3 region has the DNA TGCGCCAGCAGCGTGCAGACAGGGGGTACTGAAGCTTTCTTT.

The chain links TRBV11-2 to TRBJ1-6, with D perhaps matching TRBD1 (6 bases). The CDR3 spans 13 residues. The germline V gene has CDR1 SGHAT and CDR2 FQNNGV. V dropped 2 bases and J dropped 16 bases, with 15 bases sitting between them. Here the CDR3 DNA reads TGTGCCAGCAGCTTAATAGGGCAGGGGCTACTCCACTTT. This translates into CASSLIGQGLLHF. The variable domain in full, with the rest retrieved from reference TRBV11-2 and TRBJ1-6, is EAGVAQSPRYKIIEKRQSVAFWCNPISGHATLYWYQQILGQGPKLLIQFQNNGVVDDSQLPKDRFSAERLKGVDSTLKIQPAKLEDSAVYLCASSLIGQGLLHFGNGTRLTVT.

V is TRBV5-6 and J is TRBJ1-2, with D tentatively TRBD1 (6 bases). V dropped 0 bases and J dropped 7 bases, with 10 bases sitting between them. The germline V gene encodes CDR1 SGHDT and CDR2 YYEEEE. This CDR3 contains 13 residues. CDR3 region: CASSLEQGSGYTF. The CDR3 DNA is TGTGCCAGCAGCTTGGAACAGGGCTCTGGCTACACCTTC.

V and J are TRBV28 and TRBJ1-1; perhaps TRBD1 as D (5 bases). The germline V gene has CDR1 MDHEN and CDR2 SYDVKM. CDR3 size: 15 residues. The ends were cut back, 5 bases at V and 2 bases at J, with 15 bases in the middle. The CDR3 DNA reads as TGTGCCAGCAGTCGAGCGGGGGGGTCAAACACTGAAGCTTTCTTT. Protein product: CASSRAGGSNTEAFF.

The chain links TRBV3-1 (or the pseudogene TRBV3-2) to TRBJ1-4; D gene ambiguous. CDR3 size: 13 residues. Between the trimmed V and J ends, which lost 4 bases and 8 bases, there was a span of 11 bases. Per the germline V gene, CDR1 is LGHDT and CDR2 is YNNKEL (reference sequence). The CDR3 sequence: CASSPPRGEKLFF. In DNA form, the CDR3 reads TGTGCCAGCAGCCCACCCCGCGGAGAAAAACTGTTTTTT.

The V gene is TRBV7-9, the J gene TRBJ2-1; the match to TRBD2 covers 7 bases. The germline CDR1 and CDR2 sequences are SEHNR and FQNEAQ (reference sequence). Trimming took 3 bases from V and 0 from J; bases not matched to a gene: 8. This CDR3 comprises 17 residues. CDR3 residues: CASSLGGAGSSYNEQFF. The CDR3 region has the DNA TGTGCCAGCAGCTTGGGGGGAGCGGGATCCTCCTACAATGAGCAGTTCTTC.

The chain links TRBV7-8 to TRBJ1-2; weak D call: TRBD1 (5 bases). CDR3 length equals 15 residues. Germline V gene data show CDR1 as SGHVS and CDR2 as FQNEAQ. Trimming cost V 5 bases and J 4 bases, with 17 bases left between them. CDR3 DNA sequence: TGTGCCAGCAGCGGCAGGGACTCCAGCCTCTATGGCTACACCTTC. Residues: CASSGRDSSLYGYTF.

In its sample, this clone was seen a few times. The chain combines TRBV20-1 with TRBJ1-3, with D possibly TRBD1 on 5 matching bases. This CDR3 has 14 residues. Trimming shortened V by 3 bases and J by 0 bases, and 9 bases separated the two germline ends. Germline CDR1 DFQATT, CDR2 SNEGSKA (reference sequence). The CDR3 bases are TGCAGTGCTAGTGCAGGGAACTCTGGAAACACCATATATTTT. Protein sequence: CSASAGNSGNTIYF.

The V gene is TRBV5-4, the J gene TRBJ2-7, with D tentatively TRBD1 (6 bases). Trimming took 4 bases from V and 1 from J, leaving 12 bases between them. The germline V gene has CDR1 SGHNT and CDR2 YYREEE (reference sequence). CDR3 size: 14 residues. In DNA, the CDR3 is TGTGCCAGCAGCCAGGCGGACAGATCCTACGAGCAGTACTTC. It is translated as CASSQADRSYEQYF.